Following are 21 T cell receptor beta chains from one sample sequenced in a study of graft-versus-host responses after intestinal transplantation (dated by TCRdb to about 2021). The sample's time point label, in plain terms: cells obtained before transplantation from donor or recipient. Their specific antigens are unknown. Libraries came from the immunoSEQ multiplex PCR assay. TCRdb carries this immuneACCESS record with in-frame sequences only. Its versions omit some clonotypes, under half of them owing to an unresolved V gene in the studies checked, with the rest unexplained. This sample comprises 40,000 to 60,000 clones, roughly 84% of them detected only once. The ten biggest clones cover 0.45% to 0.55% of the sample. Specimen: unstimulated CD4+ T cells sorted from spleen or lymph node cells, collected before transplant. Receptors were obtained from a human donor who was the organ donor for an intestinal transplant.

This chain joins TRBV19 and TRBJ1-2, with 7 bases matching TRBD1. CDR3 length: 13 residues. The germline gives CDR1 LNHDA, CDR2 SQIVND (reference sequence). The J segment lost 4 bases and the V segment lost 9 bases, leaving 8 bases of the junction unmatched. CDR3 loop: CASTGVVRYGYTF. As DNA, the CDR3 is TGTGCCAGCACAGGGGTGGTTCGCTATGGCTACACCTTC.

This chain joins TRBV9 and TRBJ2-7; 11 nucleotides agree with TRBD2. After removal of 3 bases from V and 4 bases from J, the junction contained 6 bases not matched to a gene. The V gene's germline CDR1 is SGDLS and CDR2 YYNGEE. The CDR3 is made up of 15 amino acids. CDR3 nucleotides: TGTGCCAGCAGCGGTGGGACTAGCGGAGTTTACGAGCAGTACTTC. Translation gives CASSGGTSGVYEQYF.

V is TRBV27 and J is TRBJ2-7; TRBD1 matches 12 bases. The CDR3 runs 15 residues. CDR1 and CDR2 from the germline V gene are MNHEY and SMNVEV (reference sequence). Unmatched junction bases numbered 8, after V lost 6 bases and J lost 5 bases. The CDR3 loop reads CASSLRDRGLDEQYF. The CDR3 DNA follows: TGTGCCAGCAGCCTCCGGGACAGGGGGCTCGACGAGCAGTACTTC.

This clone was seen a single time. The chain is built from TRBV19 and TRBJ1-4; TRBD1 matches at 7 bases. Trimming took 9 bases from V and 7 from J; bases not matched to a gene: 8. The CDR3 is 13 residues long. The germline CDR1 and CDR2 sequences are LNHDA and SQIVND (reference sequence). CDR3 residues: CASSRDRSEKLFF. The CDR3 DNA follows: TGTGCCAGCTCCCGGGACAGAAGTGAAAAACTGTTTTTT.

A single count supports this clone. V gene TRBV7-2 combines with J gene TRBJ2-3; 8 bases are shared with TRBD2. This CDR3 has 18 residues. V lost 2 bases to trimming and J lost 2 bases; unmatched junction nucleotides: 12. The germline V gene has CDR1 SGHTA and CDR2 FQGNSA. This CDR3 is CASSLRSGTGGPTDTQYF. CDR3 coding DNA: TGTGCCAGCAGCTTAAGGTCAGGGACGGGGGGGCCCACAGATACGCAGTATTTT.

The CDR3 DNA follows: TGTGCCAGCAGTTACTCTTGGGTCCCTGGGGACACCATATATTTT. Protein: CASSYSWVPGDTIYF. The chain carries TRBV6-5 and TRBJ1-3, with unresolved D. The CDR3 consists of 15 residues. CDR1 is MNHEY, CDR2 SVGAGI, per germline. With 0 bases removed from V and 8 bases from J, the gap between germline ends came to 14 bases.

This clone has only one observation. The chain carries TRBV18 and TRBJ2-3; no clear D. V was pared by 3 bases and J by 6 bases, with 13 bases between. CDR3 size: 14 residues. The germline gives CDR1 KGHSH, CDR2 LQKENI. CDR3 residues: CASSPSPPPDTQYF. The CDR3, as DNA: TGTGCCAGCTCACCCAGTCCGCCGCCGGATACGCAGTATTTT.

The chain has TRBV7-2 and TRBJ1-1, with 8 bases aligning to TRBD1. CDR3 size: 13 residues. The germline V gene has CDR1 SGHTA and CDR2 FQGNSA. With V trimmed by 1 base and J by 8 bases, 3 bases remained unmatched. The CDR3 protein is CASSLDGTGEAFF. In DNA, the CDR3 is TGTGCCAGCAGCTTAGACGGGACAGGAGAAGCTTTCTTT. The full variable domain, in which reference TRBV7-2 and TRBJ1-1 provide the parts outside the CDR3, is GAGVSQSPSNKVTEKGKDVELRCDPISGHTALYWYRQSLGQGLEFLIYFQGNSAPDKSGLPSDRFSAERTGGSVSTLTIQRTQQEDSAVYLCASSLDGTGEAFFGQGTRLTVV.

The CDR3 DNA sequence: TGTGCCAGCAGCTTACAGGGAGGAATTACAAATGAGCAGTTCTTC. Its translation: CASSLQGGITNEQFF. The genes are TRBV5-4 and TRBJ2-1, with D tentatively TRBD1 or TRBD2 (6 bases each). The germline V gene has CDR1 SGHNT and CDR2 YYREEE (reference sequence). The CDR3 contains 15 residues. V lost 2 bases, J lost 7 bases, and 16 bases lay in between.

The chain links TRBV6-5 to TRBJ1-1; D unclear. The CDR3 extends over 11 amino acids. Trimming removed 1 base from V and 6 bases from J, with 3 bases in between. The germline gives CDR1 MNHEY, CDR2 SVGAGI. The CDR3 DNA is TGTGCCAGCAGTTACTTCGCTGAAGCTTTCTTT. Translating it yields CASSYFAEAFF.

The sample holds one count of this clone. This sequence joins TRBV12-5 and TRBJ1-5; no clear D gene. Germline CDR1 is LGHNT and CDR2 is FRNRAP. Trimming stripped 5 bases from V and 0 bases from J, with 17 bases between. This CDR3 region has 17 residues. The CDR3 loop reads CASGLDSWRDSNQPQHF. CDR3 in DNA: TGTGCTAGTGGTCTCGACTCATGGCGGGATAGCAATCAGCCCCAGCATTTT.

The rearrangement links TRBV18 to TRBJ2-1; D uncertain. CDR3 length: 14 residues. The V gene lost 1 base and the J gene lost 6 bases, with 10 bases spanning the gap. Germline lookup yields CDR1 KGHSH and CDR2 LQKENI. The CDR3 DNA reads TGTGCCAGCTCACCACAGTTGACCGGCAATGAGCAGTTCTTC. Translated, it gives CASSPQLTGNEQFF.

The chain uses TRBV30 and TRBJ1-1; D is ambiguous. The germline gives CDR1 GTSNPN, CDR2 SVGIG (reference sequence). The germline V and J ends were trimmed by 1 base and 3 bases, with 15 bases remaining between them. CDR3 length: 15 residues. In nucleotides, the CDR3 is TGTGCCTGGAGTGACCCCCACCTCGGGGACACTGAAGCTTTCTTT. This translates into CAWSDPHLGDTEAFF.

V usage is TRBV19 and J usage is TRBJ1-4; D call uncertain. The CDR3 sequence is 15 residues long. Germline CDR1 reads LNHDA; CDR2 reads SQIVND (reference sequence). The germline V and J ends were trimmed by 5 bases and 0 bases, with 10 bases remaining between them. The CDR3 is CASSPITATNEKLFF. The DNA for the CDR3 is TGTGCCAGTAGTCCTATAACAGCAACTAATGAAAAACTGTTTTTT.

For this clone: Other DNA sequences in the sample encode the same CDR3. The chain is built from TRBV19 and TRBJ1-5; D possibly corresponds to TRBD1 (6 bases). Germline CDR1 is LNHDA and CDR2 is SQIVND (reference sequence). The V gene lost 4 bases and the J gene lost 0 bases, with 7 bases spanning the gap. This CDR3 spans 14 amino acids. The CDR3 protein is CASSRQVSNQPQHF. The CDR3 DNA reads TGTGCCAGTAGTAGACAGGTTAGCAATCAGCCCCAGCATTTT.

This clone occurred once. V and J are TRBV27 and TRBJ2-2, with TRBD2 matching 9 bases. CDR3 length: 14 amino acids. Germline assignment: CDR1 MNHEY and CDR2 SMNVEV (reference sequence). J was trimmed by 6 bases and V by 2 bases; bases with no gene match: 1. As DNA, the CDR3 is TGTGCCAGCAGTTTAGCGGGAGGGCCCGGGGAGCTGTTTTTT. Amino acid sequence: CASSLAGGPGELFF.

The V gene is TRBV2, the J gene TRBJ2-7; maybe TRBD2 (6 bases). Trimming left V 2 bases short and J 0 bases short, with 14 bases between. The CDR3 spans 16 residues. Germline CDR1 is SNHLY and CDR2 is FYNNEI. The CDR3 protein is CASSEYFWEDSYEQYF. The CDR3 coding sequence is TGTGCCAGCAGTGAATATTTCTGGGAGGACTCCTACGAGCAGTACTTC.

The J gene is TRBJ2-4, the V gene TRBV21-1; the table's D call, TRBD2, has no DNA check behind it. TRBV21-1 is a documented pseudogene. The CDR3 extends over 14 amino acids. This chain's CDR3 is CATRKLLAKNIQYF. CDR3 sequence (DNA): TGTGCCACCCGAAAGCTACTAGCCAAAAACATTCAGTACTTC.

This rearrangement joins TRBV29-1 to TRBJ1-5; 12 bases are shared with TRBD1. The germline V gene has CDR1 SQVTM and CDR2 ANQGSEA. The CDR3 is 17 residues long. J gave up 0 bases and V 6 bases, and 9 bases lay outside the gene matches. This CDR3 reads CSVTGTGGRNSNQPQHF. The CDR3 region has the DNA TGCAGCGTCACCGGGACAGGGGGCAGAAATAGCAATCAGCCCCAGCATTTT.

V gene TRBV10-3 combines with J gene TRBJ1-2, with TRBD1 as a possible D gene (5 bases). Looked up from germline, CDR1 is ENHRY and CDR2 is SYGVKD. The CDR3 is 13 residues long. Trimming shortened V by 2 bases and J by 6 bases, and 10 bases separated the two germline ends. The CDR3 here is CAISEGRGNGYTF. CDR3 DNA sequence: TGTGCCATCAGTGAGGGGAGGGGCAATGGCTACACCTTC.

This chain links TRBV6-6 with TRBJ1-5; no clear D. The V end lost 5 bases, the J end lost 4 bases, and 9 bases lay between the germline ends. Germline CDR1 reads MNHNY; CDR2 reads SVGAGI (reference sequence). The CDR3 sequence is 13 residues long. Here the CDR3 reads CASSRTSNQPQHF. CDR3 sequence (DNA): TGTGCCAGCAGTCGGACTTCTAATCAGCCCCAGCATTTT.